Shown below are 15 T cell receptor beta chains from a single sample sequenced in a study of spatial heterogeneity in lung cancer. These receptors have no known antigen. Documented time point: sample taken at primary tumor resection. Study-wide points: One measure, the expanded intratumoral alpha and beta TCR count, tracked tumor mutation counts.

TCRdb reprocessed the 5' RACE reads with MiXCR, giving one entry per CDR3 protein. The sample yields tens of thousands of distinct CDR3 sequences, approximately 4.3% seen once. The material was lung tumor tissue, obtained at surgery. The receptor set was obtained from a male donor with early-stage non-small cell lung cancer.

This chain connects TRBV28 to TRBJ2-7; D perhaps matches TRBD1 (6 bases). Trimming took 7 bases from V and 2 from J, leaving 24 bases between them. The CDR3 runs 17 residues. Germline assignment: CDR1 MDHEN and CDR2 SYDVKM. The chain's CDR3 is CASTSTRGPRGPYEQYF. The CDR3 DNA sequence: TGTGCCAGCACTTCGACCAGGGGTCCCAGGGGCCCCTACGAGCAGTACTTC.

At least ten counts were recorded for this clonotype. This chain links TRBV11-2 with TRBJ2-2, with D possibly being TRBD2 (7 bases). The V gene's germline CDR1 is SGHAT and CDR2 FQNNGV. The CDR3 loop spans 17 amino acids. V was trimmed by 6 bases and J by 4 bases, leaving 21 bases between them. The CDR3 here is CASSYTPGGGRTGELFF. CDR3 coding DNA: TGTGCCAGCAGTTACACCCCTGGGGGGGGGCGCACCGGGGAGCTGTTTTTT.

This clonotype has at least ten counts. The CDR3 loop reads CSAQQNRDRLAFF. DNA of the CDR3: TGCAGTGCCCAACAGAACCGGGACAGACTGGCTTTCTTT. The chain carries TRBV20-1 and TRBJ1-1, with 7 bases that match TRBD1. With 6 bases clipped from V and 11 bases from J, the junction kept 15 bases outside the gene matches. CDR1 and CDR2 from the germline V gene are DFQATT and SNEGSKA (reference sequence). The CDR3 covers 13 residues.

In its sample, this clonotype was seen a few times. The chain links TRBV2 to TRBJ2-7, with D possibly being TRBD1 or TRBD2 (5 bases each). Trimming removed 8 bases at V and 4 bases at J, with 15 bases between. The CDR3 consists of 13 residues. Per germline, CDR1 SNHLY and CDR2 FYNNEI. CDR3 in amino acids: CASYEGRRYEQYF. The DNA of the CDR3 is TGTGCCAGCTACGAGGGACGGAGGTACGAGCAGTACTTC.

This clonotype has more than one count but fewer than ten. The chain recombines TRBV7-2 with TRBJ2-3, with a tentative D call TRBD1 (5 bases). There are 14 residues in the CDR3. Germline-derived CDR1 and CDR2 are SGHTA and FQGNSA. The germline V and J ends were trimmed by 3 bases and 2 bases, with 9 bases remaining between them. The DNA of the CDR3 is TGTGCCAGCAGCTTGCAGGGTTCCACAGATACGCAGTATTTT. It encodes CASSLQGSTDTQYF. Together with reference TRBV7-2 and TRBJ2-3, the CDR3 gives the full variable domain: GAGVSQSPSNKVTEKGKDVELRCDPISGHTALYWYRQSLGQGLEFLIYFQGNSAPDKSGLPSDRFSAERTGGSVSTLTIQRTQQEDSAVYLCASSLQGSTDTQYFGPGTRLTVL.

This clonotype was counted ten times or more. The rearrangement uses TRBV10-2 and TRBJ1-5; no definite D call. The germline V and J ends were trimmed by 6 bases and 3 bases, with 12 bases remaining between them. The CDR3 contains 14 residues. Per germline, CDR1 WSHSY and CDR2 SAAADI. CDR3 amino acids: CASRADGSNQPQHF. DNA of the CDR3: TGCGCCAGCAGAGCCGACGGATCCAATCAGCCCCAGCATTTT.

This clonotype was recorded many times. The genes are TRBV10-3 and TRBJ1-2; D not resolved. The CDR3 is 12 amino acids. V gave up 6 bases and J gave up 5 bases, with 10 bases separating them. Germline values: CDR1 ENHRY, CDR2 SYGVKD. The CDR3 reads CAISQEEYGYTF. DNA of the CDR3: TGTGCCATCAGCCAAGAGGAGTATGGCTACACCTTC.

Ten or more counts support this clonotype. The chain couples TRBV5-1 to TRBJ1-1; the D gene is possibly TRBD1 (5 bases). From germline, CDR1 is SGHRS and CDR2 YFSETQ. Trimming took off 3 bases at V and 7 bases at J, with 16 bases between the two ends. The length of the CDR3 is 14 residues. CDR3 DNA sequence: TGCGCCAGCAGCTCCCTGATGGGGCGTTATGAAGCTTTCTTT. It encodes CASSSLMGRYEAFF.

Ten or more counts support this clonotype. V and J are TRBV12-3 or TRBV12-4 and TRBJ2-1; D call uncertain. CDR3 size: 11 residues. The germline V and J ends were trimmed by 2 bases and 9 bases, with 5 bases remaining between them. CDR3 DNA sequence: TGTGCCAGCAGTTTATTGGGTGAGCAGTTCTTC. Amino acids: CASSLLGEQFF.

Turning to this clonotype: A much more abundant neighbour one base away suggests this may be a read error. This rearrangement joins TRBV12-3 or TRBV12-4 to TRBJ1-5, with no clear D. The J call may be faulty, since TRBJ2-3 better matches the DNA end. This CDR3 is 14 amino acids long. CDR3 amino acids: CASSLWDSNQPQYF. In DNA, the CDR3 is TGTGCCAGCAGTTTATGGGATAGCAATCAGCCCCAGTATTTT.

In its sample, this clonotype was seen many times. The gene calls are TRBV10-3 and TRBJ2-1, with D perhaps TRBD1 or TRBD2 (6 bases each). Trimming removed 7 bases from V and 6 bases from J, with 16 bases in between. Germline V gene lookup returns CDR1 ENHRY and CDR2 SYGVKD. The CDR3 length is 14 residues. CDR3 loop: CAITPRGVGNEQFF. CDR3 sequence (DNA): TGTGCCATCACCCCTAGGGGGGTAGGCAATGAGCAGTTCTTC.

This clonotype showed up many times. The CDR3 DNA reads TGTGCCAGCAGCTTTGGACAAAACACCGGGGAGCTGTTTTTT. It encodes CASSFGQNTGELFF. The chain joins TRBV7-3 to TRBJ2-2, with D possibly TRBD1 on 5 matching bases. V was cut by 3 bases and J by 2 bases, with 7 bases left in between. The CDR3 runs 14 residues. The germline CDR1 and CDR2 sequences are SGHTA and FQGTGA.

This clonotype was detected many times. The genes are TRBV11-1 and TRBJ2-5; 10 bases match TRBD2. Looked up from germline, CDR1 is SGHAT and CDR2 is FQDESV (reference sequence). V lost 6 bases and J lost 5; bases outside the gene matches: 12. The CDR3 runs 16 residues. Here the CDR3 DNA reads TGTGCCAGCAGACAAGAGCGGGAGGGGGGATTGGAGACCCAGTACTTC. It codes for CASRQEREGGLETQYF.

This clonotype is medium-sized. The chain uses TRBV5-1 and TRBJ1-5; TRBD1 matches 7 bases. There are 15 residues in the CDR3. The junction had 10 bases not matched to a gene; V was cut back by 4 bases and J by 6 bases. The germline gives CDR1 SGHRS, CDR2 YFSETQ. This chain's CDR3 is CASSLTTGMGQPQHF. For the CDR3, the DNA is TGCGCCAGCAGCCTTACGACAGGGATGGGTCAGCCCCAGCATTTT.

This clonotype came up many times. J is TRBJ2-7 and V is TRBV4-1, with D perhaps TRBD2 (5 bases). The CDR3 contains 14 residues. Germline V gene data show CDR1 as MGHRA and CDR2 as YSYEKL. The V and J ends lost 2 bases and 3 bases respectively, with 11 bases between them. CDR3 sequence: CASSQPTRSYEQYF. The CDR3 DNA follows: TGCGCCAGCAGCCAACCCACTAGAAGCTACGAGCAGTACTTC.